This entry is about one TCR beta chain. Germline lookup yields CDR1 SNHLY and CDR2 FYNNEI. Trimming removed 6 bases from V and 2 bases from J, with 6 bases in between. CDR3 length equals 12 residues. Assay used: immunoSEQ multiplex PCR; TCRdb lists only in-frame clones, some missing. The sample holds under 45,000 clones; 80% to 95% are singletons and the top ten take around 0.45%. The data are from a study of T cell changes during pregnancy in multiple sclerosis. Sequencing was performed on CD4+ T cells from peripheral blood mononuclear cells, taken in the third trimester of pregnancy. V is TRBV2 and J is TRBJ2-3; D ambiguous. This sequence was found in a female donor in good health, enrolled as a control in a pregnancy study. CDR3 DNA: TGTGCCAGCAGCCCCTACACAGATACGCAGTATTTT. Protein: CASSPYTDTQYF.